This T cell receptor (beta chain) originates from a study of OX40 agonist ivuxolimab in advanced cancers. Study-wide context: All patients had ivuxolimab intravenously every 2 weeks at 0.01 to 10 mg/kg. Eligibility rules accepted prior anti-PD-1, anti-PD-L1 or anti-CTLA-4 therapy, and around 38% had some.

Germline trimming cut 2 bases from V and 0 bases from J; bases unmatched to any gene: 7. Germline CDR1 and CDR2: WSHSY and SAAADI. CDR3 length: 16 residues. The assay was immunoSEQ multiplex PCR, and TCRdb's table has in-frame clones only and misses some. Of 83,000 or so clones listed, about 86% were seen once; the top ten hold around 2%. Study-wide results and limits: Average numbers of expanded clones were greater in CD8+ T cells than in CD4+.

For this clone: What it recognizes is unknown.

J is TRBJ2-7 and V is TRBV10-2; TRBD1 aligns across 7 bases. This TCR derives from an adult with an advanced solid tumor such as melanoma, head and neck, liver or kidney cancer. The source was CD4+ or CD8+ T cells sorted from blood, collected in a trial of the OX40 agonist ivuxolimab. CDR3: CASSEMGTASSYEQYF. For the CDR3, the DNA is TGCGCCAGCAGTGAGATGGGGACAGCGAGCTCCTACGAGCAGTACTTC.